Below are 24 T cell receptor beta chains sequenced from a single sample in a study of T cell repertoires in aging, cancer and after chemotherapy. Peripheral blood genomic DNA, not sorted cells or RNA, was the template. Rearranged V-D-J TRB sequences were amplified with a mixed TRB-A/B primer pool. TCRdb re-called the multiplex PCR reads with MiXCR, one entry per CDR3 protein. The sample has over 8,500 distinct CDR3 sequences; more than 35% are singletons. Sequencing input: blood. Receptor source: a human donor in good health.

V and J are TRBV6-1 and TRBJ1-5; D gene uncertain. With 4 bases removed from V and 2 bases from J, the gap between germline ends came to 12 bases. CDR1 and CDR2 from the germline V gene are MNHNS and SASEGT. This CDR3 comprises 15 residues. CDR3 region: CASSGAFIGNQPQHF. CDR3 bases: TGTGCCAGCAGTGGGGCCTTTATTGGCAATCAGCCCCAGCATTTT.

This chain connects TRBV27 to TRBJ2-3; 9 nucleotides align to TRBD1. J lost 3 bases, V lost 7 bases, and 5 bases had no gene match. CDR1 is MNHEY and CDR2 is SMNVEV in the germline V gene (reference sequence). There are 14 residues in the CDR3. CDR3 nucleotide sequence: TGTGCCAGCAATACAGGGGGCGGAACAGATACGCAGTATTTT. Amino acids: CASNTGGGTDTQYF.

This clonotype was seen a few times. Written as DNA, the CDR3 is TGCAGTGCTAGTGAGAGGAGCCATGGCTACACCTTC. Protein: CSASERSHGYTF. V gene TRBV20-1 combines with J gene TRBJ1-2; the D is unclear. The germline CDR1 and CDR2 sequences are DFQATT and SNEGSKA (reference sequence). The V end lost 3 bases, the J end lost 6 bases, and 11 bases lay between the germline ends. This CDR3 contains 12 residues.

The chain couples TRBV12-3 or TRBV12-4 to TRBJ1-1; 11 bases are shared with TRBD1. The CDR3 has 13 residues. The ends lost 5 bases at V and 11 bases at J; junction bases unmatched: 7. CDR3 loop: CASSEGQGVRAFF. CDR3 bases: TGTGCCAGCAGTGAGGGACAGGGGGTTCGTGCTTTCTTT.

This clonotype was detected a few times. The chain recombines TRBV29-1 with TRBJ2-3; the match to TRBD2 covers 7 bases. V lost 4 bases to trimming and J lost 2 bases; unmatched junction nucleotides: 12. Germline-derived CDR1 and CDR2 are SQVTM and ANQGSEA. This CDR3 is 16 amino acids long. This chain's CDR3 is CSVVGGRLGATDTQYF. The CDR3 DNA sequence: TGCAGCGTTGTGGGAGGGAGACTGGGAGCCACAGATACGCAGTATTTT.

This clonotype has more than one count but fewer than ten. V gene TRBV19 combines with J gene TRBJ1-1; 8 bases are shared with TRBD1. Trimming removed 6 bases from V and 4 bases from J; junction bases left unmatched: 7. Germline CDR1 LNHDA, CDR2 SQIVND (reference sequence). CDR3 length equals 14 residues. The CDR3 DNA sequence: TGTGCCAGTAGGCTCCGGACAGGGACCACTGAAGCTTTCTTT. It encodes CASRLRTGTTEAFF.

This clonotype came up a few times. V usage is TRBV6-1 and J usage is TRBJ1-6; 8 bases align to TRBD1. Germline V gene lookup returns CDR1 MNHNS and CDR2 SASEGT. The CDR3 length is 14 residues. Trimming removed 2 bases from V and 9 bases from J; junction bases left unmatched: 3. The CDR3 nucleotides are TGTGCCAGCAGTGAAACGGACAGGGCTTCACCCCTCCACTTT. The encoded protein is CASSETDRASPLHF.

This clonotype was detected once. The chain has TRBV20-1 and TRBJ2-7; D ambiguous. The CDR3 length is 13 residues. V was clipped by 3 bases and J by 3 bases, with 12 bases between them. Germline V gene lookup returns CDR1 DFQATT and CDR2 SNEGSKA (reference sequence). CDR3 coding DNA: TGCAGTGCTAGTGGCGCATGGGGCTACGAGCAGTACTTC. The encoded protein is CSASGAWGYEQYF.

V and J are TRBV27 and TRBJ2-1, with a tentative D call TRBD2 (6 bases). CDR1 and CDR2 (germline): MNHEY, SMNVEV (reference sequence). V gave up 8 bases and J gave up 11 bases, with 10 bases separating them. The CDR3 is 10 amino acids. CDR3 in DNA: TGTGCCAGCGGTGGGGGGAAGCAGTTCTTC. The encoded protein is CASGGGKQFF.

The chain joins TRBV5-1 to TRBJ1-2, with a weak D call TRBD1 (6 bases). Trimming removed 3 bases from V and 7 bases from J, with 16 bases in between. This CDR3 comprises 14 residues. The germline V gene encodes CDR1 SGHRS and CDR2 YFSETQ. The CDR3 reads CASSSAGQGRGYTF. The CDR3 DNA is TGCGCCAGCAGCTCCGCCGGGCAGGGGCGTGGCTACACCTTC.

Here the CDR3 DNA reads TGTGCCAGTAGGGCGGACAGGAACACTGAAGCTTTCTTT. Translated, it gives CASRADRNTEAFF. The chain uses TRBV19 and TRBJ1-1; TRBD1 is a possible D gene (6 bases). Trimming stripped 6 bases from V and 1 base from J, with 9 bases between. Germline V gene data show CDR1 as LNHDA and CDR2 as SQIVND (reference sequence). The CDR3 contains 13 residues.

The V gene is TRBV19, the J gene TRBJ1-1; no definite D call. Germline CDR1 LNHDA, CDR2 SQIVND (reference sequence). The CDR3 consists of 14 residues. V lost 8 bases to trimming and J lost 1 base, with 14 bases between them. The CDR3 DNA reads TGTGCCAGTCAACAAAGGGTGGAGAACACTGAAGCTTTCTTT. This translates into CASQQRVENTEAFF. Variable domain in full (rest from reference TRBV19 and TRBJ1-1): DGGITQSPKYLFRKEGQNVTLSCEQNLNHDAMYWYRQDPGQGLRLIYYSQIVNDFQKGDIAEGYSVSREKKESFPLTVTSAQKNPTAFYLCASQQRVENTEAFFGQGTRLTVV.

This clonotype was seen more than once but under ten times. This chain connects TRBV5-6 to TRBJ1-3, with D perhaps matching TRBD1 (5 bases). Germline CDR1 reads SGHDT; CDR2 reads YYEEEE. Trimming removed 3 bases from V and 0 bases from J, with 10 bases in between. This CDR3 contains 15 residues. Here the CDR3 DNA reads TGTGCCAGCAGCTGGGGACGAAGCTCTGGAAACACCATATATTTT. This encodes CASSWGRSSGNTIYF.

The V call is TRBV2, the J call TRBJ2-2; TRBD1 aligns across 7 bases. Germline values: CDR1 SNHLY, CDR2 FYNNEI. The CDR3 is 14 residues long. V lost 2 bases and J lost 7; bases outside the gene matches: 4. The CDR3 region is CASSEQGVDGELFF. CDR3 DNA: TGTGCCAGCAGTGAACAGGGGGTCGACGGGGAGCTGTTTTTT.

This chain joins TRBV7-3 and TRBJ1-5; possible D gene TRBD1, 5 bases. Per germline, CDR1 SGHTA and CDR2 FQGTGA. Trimming shortened V by 4 bases and J by 5 bases, and 9 bases separated the two germline ends. The CDR3 contains 13 residues. The CDR3 sequence: CASSWDGYQPQHF. CDR3 nucleotide sequence: TGTGCCAGCAGCTGGGACGGTTATCAGCCCCAGCATTTT. The full variable domain, rest sourced from reference TRBV7-3 and TRBJ1-5, is GAGVSQTPSNKVTEKGKYVELRCDPISGHTALYWYRQSLGQGPEFLIYFQGTGAADDSGLPNDRFFAVRPEGSVSTLKIQRTERGDSAVYLCASSWDGYQPQHFGDGTRLSIL.

This chain joins TRBV6-6 and TRBJ1-6; 7 nucleotides agree with TRBD1. CDR3 size: 14 residues. The junction had 2 bases not matched to a gene; V was cut back by 8 bases and J by 1 base. Germline CDR1 MNHNY, CDR2 SVGAGI (reference sequence). The CDR3 here is CASQGGSYNSPLHF. CDR3 DNA sequence: TGTGCCAGCCAGGGGGGTTCCTATAATTCACCCCTCCACTTT.

J is TRBJ1-1 and V is TRBV6-5, with 8 bases lining up with TRBD1. The trim removed 4 bases at V and 12 bases at J, leaving 10 bases unmatched. This CDR3 spans 13 amino acids. Germline lookup yields CDR1 MNHEY and CDR2 SVGAGI. The CDR3 region is CASSSPGQAGSFF. For the CDR3, the DNA is TGTGCCAGCAGTTCACCGGGACAGGCCGGTTCTTTCTTT.

This clonotype was picked up a small number of times. The chain has TRBV20-1 and TRBJ2-7, with D perhaps TRBD1 or TRBD2 (5 bases each). Trimming took off 3 bases at V and 3 bases at J, with 18 bases between the two ends. The CDR3 runs 15 residues. The germline V gene has CDR1 DFQATT and CDR2 SNEGSKA (reference sequence). The CDR3 is CSASPARKRGYEQYF. The CDR3 region has the DNA TGCAGTGCTAGCCCCGCACGAAAGAGGGGCTACGAGCAGTACTTC.

The chain carries TRBV29-1 and TRBJ2-7, with D perhaps given as TRBD1 or TRBD2 (5 bases each). V was pared by 2 bases and J by 2 bases, with 16 bases between. Germline V gives CDR1 SQVTM, CDR2 ANQGSEA. This CDR3 has 15 amino acids. The CDR3 reads CSVEKWGRPTYEQYF. CDR3 DNA sequence: TGCAGCGTTGAAAAGTGGGGGAGACCTACCTACGAGCAGTACTTC.

This clonotype was seen a handful of times. CDR3 DNA sequence: TGTGCCAGCAGTTTAGGGGCAGGGAATAACTATGGCTACACCTTC. It yields the protein CASSLGAGNNYGYTF. V gene TRBV28 combines with J gene TRBJ1-2; possible D gene TRBD1, 5 bases. Per germline, CDR1 MDHEN and CDR2 SYDVKM. V was trimmed by 2 bases and J by 1 base, leaving 11 bases between them. This CDR3 region has 15 residues.

The V gene is TRBV19, the J gene TRBJ1-4; weak D call: TRBD1 (6 bases). The CDR3 has 15 amino acids. V was pared by 6 bases and J by 10 bases, with 21 bases between. From germline, CDR1 is LNHDA and CDR2 SQIVND (reference sequence). In nucleotides, the CDR3 is TGTGCCAGTAGGAGAGGAGGGGGGCGCATGGTAAAACTGTTTTTT. Its protein is CASRRGGGRMVKLFF.

The genes are TRBV7-2 and TRBJ1-3; 7 nucleotides match TRBD1. CDR3 length: 14 amino acids. V dropped 4 bases and J dropped 1; count of bases not matched to a gene: 1. The V gene's germline CDR1 is SGHTA and CDR2 FQGNSA. In DNA, the CDR3 is TGTGCCAGCAGCTCGACAGGGTCTGGAAACACCATATATTTT. It translates to CASSSTGSGNTIYF.

Regarding this clonotype: At one of its ends the junction is not consistent with the germline gene, which may arise from a read error. The chain links TRBV7-7 to TRBJ2-5; D remains ambiguous. Germline CDR1 reads SSHAT; CDR2 reads FNYEAQ (reference sequence). This CDR3 region has 15 residues. CDR3 DNA: TGTGCTAGCAGCTTATCTCTGGGTGTTCAAGAGACCCAGTACTTC. This encodes CASSLSLGVQETQYF.

The genes are TRBV28 and TRBJ2-7; 9 bases are shared with TRBD2. Unmatched junction bases numbered 20, after V lost 5 bases and J lost 0 bases. The CDR3 sequence is 20 residues long. Germline V gene data show CDR1 as MDHEN and CDR2 as SYDVKM. CDR3 region: CASSPLYRDRTSESSYEQYF. CDR3 nucleotides: TGTGCCAGCAGTCCCCTTTACCGAGATAGGACTAGCGAGAGCTCCTACGAGCAGTACTTC.